Listed below are T cell receptor beta chains from one sample, sequenced in a study of monozygotic twins with inflammatory bowel disease. TCRdb reworked the 5' RACE reads into one entry per CDR3 protein, no DNA. The listing records some 150,000 distinct CDR3 sequences. Sequenced material: blood. The receptors come from a human donor with ulcerative colitis or Crohn's disease, or a healthy co-twin of an affected twin (not recorded which). The CDR3 runs from the conserved cysteine through the conserved F or W. The order of the fields is J gene, V gene, CDR3 protein.

>TRBJ2-1|TRBV7-2
CASSFDRGEQFF
>TRBJ2-1|TRBV24-1
CATSSGRRVENEQFF
>TRBJ2-2|TRBV11-1
CASSLRGEREGFTGEPFF
>TRBJ1-3|TRBV18
CASSPTGPTSGNTIYF
>TRBJ2-1|TRBV7-6
CASSFRTAYNEQFF
>TRBJ2-7|TRBV12-3/TRBV12-4
CASGPREGRTEQYF
>TRBJ2-3|TRBV28
CASSQGPGGAVF
>TRBJ1-5|TRBV9
CASSVWEGMPQHF
>TRBJ1-1|TRBV28
CASSFEGHNTEAFF
>TRBJ1-5|TRBV19
CASSIGGNQPQHF
>TRBJ2-4|TRBV27
CASRSGTGNTLAKNIQYF
>TRBJ1-2|TRBV28
CASSSRRLAGYTF
>TRBJ2-1|TRBV3-1
CASSRSSPGNNEQFF
>TRBJ2-7|TRBV12-3/TRBV12-4
CASSLGQGASYEQYF
>TRBJ2-2|TRBV6-4
CASRQGIWTGELFF
>TRBJ2-2|TRBV18
CASSPNLAGVSGELFF
>TRBJ2-1|TRBV28
CASSLARGWLNEQFF
>TRBJ2-5|TRBV10-3
CAISATMGERTQYF
>TRBJ1-2|TRBV5-5
CASSRQGGNYGYTF
>TRBJ1-1|TRBV7-9
CASSLSGANTEAFF